Sequencing of this T cell receptor beta chain was carried out in a study of tumor-infiltrating lymphocytes in primary liver carcinoma. Whole-study context: Patients of both sexes were 30 to 69 years old.

Study findings and constraints: Tumors had a top-250-clone fraction that was significantly higher than blood (p = 0.039).

A constant-region primer served to make TCR beta cDNA from approximately 490 ng total RNA. Each TCR beta library was derived from three nested multiplex PCR rounds that employed slightly modified ARM-PCR. TCRdb ran MiXCR on the multiplex PCR reads and lists one entry per CDR3 protein. Among roughly 55,000 distinct CDR3 sequences listed, around 64% were seen once. As concerns this clonotype: As yet, its antigen is unknown. The missing conserved phenylalanine or tryptophan at the end of this CDR3 makes a read error likely. The DNA is left out, because the CDR3 cannot be placed on it with certainty; the CDR3 is given as TCRdb lists it.

Joint extraction of RNA and DNA used about 17-31 mg of bulk tissue that was unsorted. Surgeons resected the patients' primary liver carcinomas. Over 80% viable tumor cells were present in every tumor sample. This receptor was obtained from a man aged 35-49 years with primary liver carcinoma and hepatitis B virus infection. The specimen sequenced was liver tumor tissue from sampling region 2. Indicated subset: tumor region T2, inferior pole.

The CDR3 loop is CASSVERSYEQHI. The genes are TRBV6-1 and TRBJ2-7. 13 amino acids form the CDR3, both terminal residues included. Germline V lookup: CDR1 MNHNS, CDR2 SASEGT.